Following are 8 T cell receptor beta chains from one sample sequenced in a study of beta chain features in type 1 diabetes. The sequenced template was cDNA made from the entire isolated RNA. Assay used: immunoSEQ multiplex PCR; TCRdb lists only in-frame clones, some missing. The sample consists of 250,000 or so clones, around 68% of them appearing once. The sample taken for sequencing was naive CD4+ T cells from blood. These TCRs come from a man aged 25-45 years in good health.

J is TRBJ2-3 and V is TRBV28; the match to TRBD2 covers 12 bases. The J segment lost 6 bases and the V segment lost 2 bases, leaving 6 bases of the junction unmatched. From germline, CDR1 is MDHEN and CDR2 SYDVKM. The CDR3 runs to 16 residues. CDR3 loop: CASSLGLAGRWDTQYF. The CDR3 DNA follows: TGTGCCAGCAGTTTAGGACTAGCGGGACGCTGGGATACGCAGTATTTT.

This sequence joins TRBV15 and TRBJ1-5, with 7 bases lining up with TRBD1. This CDR3 has 15 residues. V dropped 3 bases and J dropped 2; count of bases not matched to a gene: 4. CDR1 is LNHNV and CDR2 is YYDKDF in the germline V gene (reference sequence). DNA of the CDR3: TGTGCCACCAGCAGTAGGGGGCGAGGCAATCAGCCCCAGCATTTT. Encoded protein: CATSSRGRGNQPQHF. Filled out from reference TRBV15 and TRBJ1-5, the complete variable domain reads DAMVIQNPRYQVTQFGKPVTLSCSQTLNHNVMYWYQQKSSQAPKLLFHYYDKDFNNEADTPDNFQSRRPNTSFCFLDIRSPGLGDTAMYLCATSSRGRGNQPQHFGDGTRLSIL.

CDR3 protein: CAWSDGTSNQPQHF. The CDR3 DNA reads as TGTGCCTGGAGTGACGGTACTAGCAATCAGCCCCAGCATTTT. This chain joins TRBV30 and TRBJ1-5; D remains unclear. Per germline, CDR1 GTSNPN and CDR2 SVGIG (reference sequence). The CDR3 has 14 residues. V lost 1 base, J lost 0 bases, and 7 bases lay in between.

The chain has TRBV5-6 and TRBJ2-7, with 7 bases lining up with TRBD1. From germline, CDR1 is SGHDT and CDR2 YYEEEE. This CDR3 region has 15 residues. Trimming took 4 bases from V and 1 from J; bases not matched to a gene: 8. The CDR3 loop reads CASSLKDRLSYEQYF. For the CDR3, the DNA is TGTGCCAGCAGCCTAAAGGACAGGCTATCCTACGAGCAGTACTTC.

This clone has only a few counts. V gene TRBV4-2 combines with J gene TRBJ2-3; 11 positions match TRBD2. Germline assignment: CDR1 LGHNA and CDR2 YNFKEQ. The trim removed 4 bases at V and 1 base at J, leaving 4 bases unmatched. The CDR3 is 16 amino acids. CDR3 nucleotide sequence: TGTGCCAGCAGCCCTGGGACTAGCGGCCGCACAGATACGCAGTATTTT. Protein product: CASSPGTSGRTDTQYF.

A word on this clone: The same CDR3 arises from other DNA sequences in this sample as well. The rearrangement joins TRBV28 to TRBJ1-5; D gene ambiguous. The CDR3 spans 12 residues. Germline assignment: CDR1 MDHEN and CDR2 SYDVKM. Trimming cost V 1 base and J 7 bases, with 5 bases left between them. The CDR3 region is CASSLSGQPQHF. CDR3 DNA: TGTGCCAGCAGTTTATCGGGGCAGCCCCAGCATTTT. Drawing the rest from reference TRBV28 and TRBJ1-5, the complete variable domain is DVKVTQSSRYLVKRTGEKVFLECVQDMDHENMFWYRQDPGLGLRLIYFSYDVKMKEKGDIPEGYSVSREKKERFSLILESASTNQTSMYLCASSLSGQPQHFGDGTRLSIL.

CDR3: CASSSGEDIQYF. The DNA of the CDR3 is TGTGCCAGCAGTTCAGGGGAGGACATTCAGTACTTC. This chain joins TRBV28 and TRBJ2-4; either TRBD1 or TRBD2 may fit D (6 bases each). The CDR3 contains 12 residues. The V gene lost 4 bases and the J gene lost 8 bases, with 9 bases spanning the gap. The germline V gene encodes CDR1 MDHEN and CDR2 SYDVKM.

V and J are TRBV28 and TRBJ2-3; 8 bases line up with TRBD2. Germline lookup yields CDR1 MDHEN and CDR2 SYDVKM. The CDR3 has 13 residues. J gave up 4 bases and V 6 bases, and 3 bases lay outside the gene matches. The CDR3 loop is CASSGLAPDTQYF. DNA for the CDR3: TGTGCCAGCAGCGGACTAGCACCAGATACGCAGTATTTT. Combining the CDR3 with reference TRBV28 and TRBJ2-3 gives the whole variable domain DVKVTQSSRYLVKRTGEKVFLECVQDMDHENMFWYRQDPGLGLRLIYFSYDVKMKEKGDIPEGYSVSREKKERFSLILESASTNQTSMYLCASSGLAPDTQYFGPGTRLTVL.